The sequence of this T cell receptor beta chain was determined in a study of early T cells in non-severe SARS-CoV-2 infection. MiXCR, applied by TCRdb to the 5' RACE reads, yields one record per CDR3 protein. The sample carries 55,000 to 65,000 distinct CDR3 sequences, less than 14% recorded once. This clonotype has at least ten counts. This TCR derives from an adult who was a healthcare worker with PCR-confirmed SARS-CoV-2 infection or an uninfected control (not recorded which). Specimen: whole blood.

As DNA, the CDR3 is TGTGCCAGCAGCCCTAGGGGGGGGGGCACCACAGATACGCAGTATTTT. As protein: CASSPRGGGTTDTQYF. V usage is TRBV9 and J usage is TRBJ2-3; TRBD2 is a possible D gene (7 bases). V dropped 4 bases and J dropped 2 bases, with 17 bases sitting between them. CDR1 and CDR2 from the germline V gene are SGDLS and YYNGEE. The CDR3 covers 16 residues.